Sequencing of this TCR beta chain was carried out in a study of beta chain features in type 1 diabetes. About the research overall: Researchers looked at fewer than 120,000,000 sorted cells across all samples. Findings of the study overall: The similarity of naive, central memory and Treg TCRB repertoires appeared greater among patients than among healthy donors. People with Type 1 diabetes carried modestly yet significantly shorter TCRB CDR3s in all four CD4+ subsets.

Donors underwent one heparinised blood draw, around 120 mL on average. V was shortened by 3 bases and J by 5 bases, with 11 bases between the two germline ends. The CDR3 has 12 residues. CDR1 is GTSNPN, CDR2 SVGIG, per germline (reference sequence). About this clone itself: No antigen is known for it.

As every portion of the isolated RNA was reverse transcribed, the sequencing read expressed TCRB transcripts. Here immunoSEQ multiplex PCR was the method, and the copy in TCRdb shows in-frame clones only, minus some. The sample shows about 260,000 clones, around 65% of them seen only once. The rearrangement joins TRBV30 to TRBJ2-7, with D uncertain. This receptor was identified in a man aged 25 to 45 in good health. Sequenced material: naive CD4+ T cells from blood. The CDR3, as DNA: TGTGCCTGGAGGAGATACGACCACGAGCAGTACTTC. Residues: CAWRRYDHEQYF.